Listed here are 19 T cell receptor beta chains from one sample, sequenced in a study of Ad26.COV2.S vaccination and SARS-CoV-2 variants (TCRdb year 2021). The sample's treatment or condition label is to be understood as: 19 received Ad26.COV2.S at low or high dose, single or two shots; several received placebo; per-sample allocation not given. For vaccine and placebo recipients, the sequenced repertoires came from samples collected on day 63 after the first injection. Libraries were constructed by the immunoSEQ multiplex PCR assay. Sourced from immuneACCESS, this table was stored by TCRdb with only in-frame sequences that have V and J called. A share of the clones is absent; for the studies checked, an unresolved V gene accounts for under half, and the remainder has no known explanation. Within this sample are 500,000 or so clones, with roughly nine tenths of them counted one time only. Of the sample, approximately 2.5% falls within the top ten clones.

This sample comprised peripheral blood, obtained in a trial of Ad26.COV2.S vaccine versus placebo. These receptors were collected from a person between 18 and 65 years old who received the Ad26.COV2.S COVID-19 vaccine or a placebo.

J is TRBJ1-5 and V is TRBV27; D may be TRBD1 (5 bases). The germline CDR1 and CDR2 sequences are MNHEY and SMNVEV (reference sequence). V was cut by 6 bases and J by 1 base, with 10 bases left in between. The CDR3 has 14 residues. Here the CDR3 DNA reads TGTGCCAGCAGGTTGTGGGGGAGCAATCAGCCCCAGCATTTT. It encodes CASRLWGSNQPQHF.

V usage is TRBV3-1 (or the pseudogene TRBV3-2) and J usage is TRBJ2-7; D ambiguous. The CDR3 has 12 amino acids. In germline, CDR1 is LGHDT, CDR2 YNNKEL (reference sequence). V lost 5 bases and J 7 bases, leaving 12 bases between the germline ends. In DNA, the CDR3 is TGTGCCAGCAGCTATCGGATGGGGGAGCAGTACTTC. It yields the protein CASSYRMGEQYF.

This chain links TRBV11-2 with TRBJ1-1; perhaps TRBD1 as D (6 bases). Germline CDR1 and CDR2: SGHAT and FQNNGV. The CDR3 is 15 amino acids. Deletions cut 4 bases from V and 3 bases from J, with 15 bases between. DNA for the CDR3: TGTGCCAGCAGCTACTTCGCAGGGGCCCACACTGAAGCTTTCTTT. It codes for CASSYFAGAHTEAFF.

This rearrangement joins TRBV7-9 to TRBJ2-3; TRBD2 matches at 13 bases. The CDR3 has 17 residues. V lost 5 bases, J lost 6 bases, and 11 bases stayed unmatched. CDR1 and CDR2 (germline): SEHNR, FQNEAQ (reference sequence). CDR3 nucleotides: TGTGCCAGCAGCACAATCTGGACTAGCGGGAGCTACGATACGCAGTATTTT. It codes for CASSTIWTSGSYDTQYF.

The chain couples TRBV29-1 to TRBJ2-1, with TRBD2 matching over 9 bases. The germline gives CDR1 SQVTM, CDR2 ANQGSEA. This CDR3 is 13 amino acids long. V trimming: 4 bases; J trimming: 7 bases; junction bases outside the gene matches: 5. The CDR3 coding sequence is TGCAGCGTTGTAGCGGGAGCGGGTAATGAGCAGTTCTTC. Its protein is CSVVAGAGNEQFF.

This clone was seen just once. The chain uses TRBV5-4 and TRBJ2-1; 14 nucleotides match TRBD2. The germline V gene encodes CDR1 SGHNT and CDR2 YYREEE (reference sequence). Trimming removed 3 bases from V and 13 bases from J; junction bases left unmatched: 9. CDR3 length: 15 amino acids. The CDR3 nucleotides are TGTGCCAGCAGCTCCCCCTCCGGGACTAGCGGGGGCCAGTTCTTC. It encodes CASSSPSGTSGGQFF.

This sequence joins TRBV24-1 and TRBJ2-2; 7 bases are a match to TRBD1. CDR3 length: 16 residues. Germline V lookup: CDR1 KGHDR, CDR2 SFDVKD. V was pared by 9 bases and J by 1 base, with 10 bases of the junction left unmatched. CDR3 loop: CATSASDRENTGELFF. The CDR3 DNA follows: TGTGCCACCTCAGCTAGTGACAGGGAGAACACCGGGGAGCTGTTTTTT.

The V call is TRBV28, the J call TRBJ2-1; D may be TRBD1 or TRBD2 (5 bases each). Germline CDR1 reads MDHEN; CDR2 reads SYDVKM. V dropped 4 bases and J dropped 0 bases, with 13 bases sitting between them. CDR3 length: 16 amino acids. In DNA, the CDR3 is TGTGCCAGCAGTTCCCCGGGACGGAGCTCCTACAATGAGCAGTTCTTC. Translation: CASSSPGRSSYNEQFF.

About this clone: The same CDR3 is also encoded by other DNA sequences in this sample. The CDR3 is CASRLAGANNEQFF. The CDR3 DNA is TGTGCCAGCAGACTAGCGGGGGCCAACAATGAGCAGTTCTTC. The rearrangement links TRBV27 to TRBJ2-1; 11 bases align to TRBD2. The length of the CDR3 is 14 residues. Germline V gene lookup returns CDR1 MNHEY and CDR2 SMNVEV (reference sequence). V shed 6 bases, J shed 5 bases, and the junction held 3 bases outside the gene matches.

The J gene is TRBJ2-5, the V gene TRBV11-3; a weak D match, TRBD2 (5 bases). Germline loops: CDR1 SGHNT, CDR2 YENEEA. Trimming removed 4 bases from V and 4 bases from J, with 16 bases in between. The CDR3 length is 15 residues. The CDR3 coding sequence is TGTGCCAGCAGCTACCAACCGTTAGCGTCAGAGACCCAGTACTTC. This encodes CASSYQPLASETQYF.

The V call is TRBV18, the J call TRBJ2-1; D is uncertain. Germline lookup yields CDR1 KGHSH and CDR2 LQKENI. The CDR3 runs to 12 residues. Between the trimmed V and J ends, which lost 3 bases and 5 bases, there was a span of 5 bases. CDR3: CASSPGDNEQFF. CDR3 coding DNA: TGTGCCAGCTCACCCGGAGACAATGAGCAGTTCTTC.

This clone was counted once. The chain joins TRBV29-1 to TRBJ2-3; D gene ambiguous. The V end was cut by 3 bases, the J end by 2 bases, with 36 bases between. Per germline, CDR1 SQVTM and CDR2 ANQGSEA. The CDR3 has 22 amino acids. The CDR3: CSVDARPKNTKIDQRYTDTQYF. The CDR3 bases are TGCAGCGTTGATGCGCGGCCGAAGAACACCAAGATCGACCAACGATACACAGATACGCAGTATTTT.

This clone was detected once. This chain connects TRBV7-8 to TRBJ1-5; TRBD1 matches 10 bases. This CDR3 region has 16 residues. CDR1 and CDR2 (germline): SGHVS, FQNEAQ. V was pared by 5 bases and J by 6 bases, with 10 bases of the junction left unmatched. CDR3 in amino acids: CASSPEGGQGFQPQHF. DNA for the CDR3: TGTGCCAGCAGCCCAGAAGGGGGACAGGGGTTTCAGCCCCAGCATTTT.

The chain employs TRBV5-8 and TRBJ1-2; D unclear. This CDR3 contains 14 residues. V was trimmed by 0 bases and J by 3 bases, leaving 9 bases between them. CDR1 is SGHTS, CDR2 YDEGEE, per germline. CDR3 amino acids: CASSLVSAHYGYTF. The DNA of the CDR3 is TGTGCCAGCAGCTTGGTCAGTGCCCACTATGGCTACACCTTC.

This chain uses TRBV5-1 with TRBJ1-3; a weak D match, TRBD1 (5 bases). This CDR3 spans 15 amino acids. In germline, CDR1 is SGHRS, CDR2 YFSETQ. V dropped 0 bases and J dropped 2 bases, with 9 bases sitting between them. CDR3 sequence (DNA): TGCGCCAGCAGCTTGGTCGGGGGTACTGGAAACACCATATATTTT. This sequence encodes CASSLVGGTGNTIYF.

This clone was seen just once. The chain employs TRBV24-1 and TRBJ1-2; D call uncertain. Germline V gene lookup returns CDR1 KGHDR and CDR2 SFDVKD. V was shortened by 3 bases and J by 8 bases, with 0 bases between the two germline ends. The CDR3 runs 9 residues. The CDR3 protein is CATSDGYTF. The DNA for the CDR3 is TGTGCCACCAGTGATGGCTACACCTTC.

CDR3 bases: TGTGCCAGCAGTTACTCCTGGACAGGAGAGGGTGAGCAGTTCTTC. Its translation: CASSYSWTGEGEQFF. The gene calls are TRBV6-2 or TRBV6-3 and TRBJ2-1, with 7 bases matching TRBD1. This CDR3 has 15 amino acids. Trimming took 0 bases from V and 9 from J; bases not matched to a gene: 8. Germline CDR1 is MNHEY and CDR2 is SVGEGT.

The rearrangement joins TRBV27 to TRBJ1-1; possible D gene TRBD1, 5 bases. This CDR3 is 14 amino acids long. Looked up from germline, CDR1 is MNHEY and CDR2 is SMNVEV (reference sequence). The V gene lost 4 bases and the J gene lost 5 bases, with 14 bases spanning the gap. The CDR3 coding sequence is TGTGCCAGCAGTTCGTGGGAGGGGAGGACTGAAGCTTTCTTT. Amino acid sequence: CASSSWEGRTEAFF.

This chain uses TRBV2 with TRBJ2-7; 8 bases align to TRBD1. The CDR3 covers 15 residues. The trim removed 7 bases at V and 1 base at J, leaving 9 bases unmatched. Looked up from germline, CDR1 is SNHLY and CDR2 is FYNNEI. The CDR3 DNA is TGTGCCAGCAAGAGACAGGGGTTAAGGTCCTACGAGCAGTACTTC. This sequence encodes CASKRQGLRSYEQYF.